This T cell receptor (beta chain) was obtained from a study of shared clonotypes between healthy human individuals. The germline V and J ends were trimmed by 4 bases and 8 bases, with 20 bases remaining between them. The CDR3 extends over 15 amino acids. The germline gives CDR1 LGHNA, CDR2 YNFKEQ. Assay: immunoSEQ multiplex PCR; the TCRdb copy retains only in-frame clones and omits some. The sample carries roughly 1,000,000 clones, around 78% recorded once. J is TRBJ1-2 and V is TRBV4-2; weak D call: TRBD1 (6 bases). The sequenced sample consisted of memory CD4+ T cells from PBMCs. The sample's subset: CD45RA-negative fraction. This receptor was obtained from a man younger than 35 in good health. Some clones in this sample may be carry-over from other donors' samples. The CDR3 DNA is TGTGCCAGCAGCCTGGGATTAGGGGGTCGTGAGGGCTACACCTTC. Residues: CASSLGLGGREGYTF.